The text below deals with one T cell receptor (beta chain). Its specific antigen is unknown. No per-base quality is available; no much larger clone lies one base away. The donors were some 36 Caucasian individuals from Russia, aged roughly 6 to 100 years, who were systemically healthy. Each donor gave ten milliliters of peripheral blood, collected into EDTA-treated Vacutainer tubes. PBMCs were isolated by Ficoll-Paque density-gradient centrifugation, with at least 7 million obtained per sample. Trizol reagent was used to extract total RNA from PBMCs, with at least 5 micrograms per sample. For every donor, an aliquot of PBMCs went through flow cytometry to measure the percentages of naive CD45RAhigh/CD27high T cells. This entry belongs to a study of blood T cells in healthy people across ages (dated by TCRdb to between 2014 and 2017). The study in broad terms: In model experiments, roughly one uniquely barcoded TCR beta cDNA molecule per two T cells was captured by template switching. To track age-related changes in TCR beta repertoire diversity, the study relied on deep sequencing normalized with unique cDNA molecular identifiers. Four age groups were formed from the donors: young (average about 17 years), middle-aged (more than 35), aged (roughly 59) and long-lived (around 82). Donors of different ages were randomly distributed across sequencing lanes to avoid experimental bias. Using the same blood draw, the study looked at two additional independent replicas of 1 million unique cDNA reads for two donors, one aged 18 to 30 and the other aged 80 or older.

CDR1 and CDR2, looked up from the germline V gene, are SGDLS and YYNGEE. Measured from the cysteine to the phenylalanine, the CDR3 is 14 residues long. This entry keeps only the CDR3 DNA: 42 bases, framed from base 1. Relative to germline, V is 4 bases shorter and J is 2 bases shorter, with 10 bases between their ends. Overall results and qualifications from the work: Because the CMV infection status of the donors was unknown, age-related changes in expanded clonotypes may potentially have been confounded. Compared with the aged group, more naive CD4+ T cells, fewer expanded clones and increased TCR diversity were shown by the long-lived group, suggesting age selection. There was a strong correlation between observed TCR beta diversity and the percentage of naive T cells measured by flow cytometry. Total diversity estimates from one million sequenced T cells were considered lower bounds and underestimates. As age increased, observed TCR beta diversity per million T cells dropped in a roughly linear way, and a significant reduction was already evident by age 40. Since profiling was done on bulk unsorted PBMCs, naive and antigen-experienced compartments could not be conclusively compared.

Libraries were made using 5' RACE. Sequencing relied on an Illumina HiSeq 2500. The second PCR ran for about 6 to 11 cycles and used a J-beta primer mix along with a sample-barcoded 5' primer. Each TCR beta cDNA molecule received a unique molecular identifier from a template-switch 5' adaptor carrying 12 random nucleotides. Each sample yielded at least 2.5 million CDR3-containing paired-end reads. The Mint cDNA synthesis kit, primed by a TRBC-specific oligonucleotide, was used to synthesize first-strand cDNA from all RNA. After uracil-DNA glycosylase treatment, a first 18-cycle PCR used universal primers M1SS and BC2_uni_R on all cDNA. The published analysis was carried out like this. Normalization of each sample was performed by random selection of 1 million high-quality reads, each carrying a distinct molecular identifier. Instead of being binned into consensus sequences, reads with shared molecular identifiers were discarded. MiTCR, set to a Q25 quality threshold and the strictest error-elimination algorithm, was used for CDR3 identification, clonotype clustering and error correction. Lower-bound total TCR beta diversity was estimated with a nonparametric unseen species model using Euler transformation. TCRdb itself trimmed the public reads at Q25 with fastp, ran MiXCR and retained productive beta chains. One record per CDR3 amino acid sequence lists the most common genes and DNA. The V and J calls reflect TCRdb's pipeline rather than the authors' work. Within this sample are approximately 360,000 distinct CDR3 sequences, with roughly half of them counted one time only. Roughly 51% of the sample is held by the ten biggest clonotypes.

Specimen: blood. The chain employs TRBV9 and TRBJ2-1, with TRBD1 tentatively as D gene (5 bases match). This clonotype was sampled from a man aged 55 to 70 in good health. The nucleotide sequence is TGTGCCAGCAGCAGCAGGGTTGCCTACAATGAGCAGTTCTTC. This translates into CASSSRVAYNEQFF.